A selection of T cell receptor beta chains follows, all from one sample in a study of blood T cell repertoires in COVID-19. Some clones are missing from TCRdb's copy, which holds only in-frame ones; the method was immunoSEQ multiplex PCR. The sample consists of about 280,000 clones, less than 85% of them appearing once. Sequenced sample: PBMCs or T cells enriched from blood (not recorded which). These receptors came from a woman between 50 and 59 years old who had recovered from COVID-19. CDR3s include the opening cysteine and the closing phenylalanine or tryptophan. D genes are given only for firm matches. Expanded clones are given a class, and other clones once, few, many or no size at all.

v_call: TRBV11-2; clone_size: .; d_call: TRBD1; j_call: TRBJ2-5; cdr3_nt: TGTGCCAGCAGCTCCGATGAGACGACAGGGTTCCTCGTGGAGACCCAGTACTTC; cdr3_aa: CASSSDETTGFLVETQYF
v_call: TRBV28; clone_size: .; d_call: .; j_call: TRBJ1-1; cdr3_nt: TGTGCCAGCGGCAGACAGGCTCTGAACACTGAAGCTTTCTTT; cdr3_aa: CASGRQALNTEAFF
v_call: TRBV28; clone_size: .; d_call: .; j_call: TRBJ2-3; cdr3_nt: TGTGCCAGCAGTTTAATCCAGGGAAGCACAGATACGCAGTATTTT; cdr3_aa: CASSLIQGSTDTQYF
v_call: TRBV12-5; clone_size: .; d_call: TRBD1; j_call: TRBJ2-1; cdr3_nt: TGTGCTAGTGGTCTGGCAGGGGGTTCAGGGCAGTTCTTC; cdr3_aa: CASGLAGGSGQFF
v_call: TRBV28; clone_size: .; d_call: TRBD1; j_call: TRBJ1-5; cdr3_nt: TGTGCCAGCAGTTTATTGGACAGGGACAATCAGCCCCAGCATTTT; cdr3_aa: CASSLLDRDNQPQHF
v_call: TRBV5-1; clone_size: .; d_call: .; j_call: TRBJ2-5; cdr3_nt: TGCGCCAGCAGCTTGTCAGGCCGAAACCAAGAGACCCAGTACTTC; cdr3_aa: CASSLSGRNQETQYF
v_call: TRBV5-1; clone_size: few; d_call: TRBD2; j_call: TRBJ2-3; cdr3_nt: TGCGCCAGCAGCTTGGGACTAGCGGGGGCCAATACGCAGTATTTT; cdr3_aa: CASSLGLAGANTQYF
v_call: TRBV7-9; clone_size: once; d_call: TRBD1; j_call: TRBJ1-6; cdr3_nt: TGTGCCAGCAGCTTAACAGGGGACAATTCACCCCTCCACTTT; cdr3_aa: CASSLTGDNSPLHF
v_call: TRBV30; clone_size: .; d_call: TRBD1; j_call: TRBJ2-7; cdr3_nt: TGTGCCTGGAACAGGGGGATCTACGAGCAGTACTTC; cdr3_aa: CAWNRGIYEQYF
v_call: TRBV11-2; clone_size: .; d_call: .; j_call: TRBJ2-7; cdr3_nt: TGTGCCAGCAGCTGGGAGAGCTCCTACGAGCAGTACTTC; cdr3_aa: CASSWESSYEQYF
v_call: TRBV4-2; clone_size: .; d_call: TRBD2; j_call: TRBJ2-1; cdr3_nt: TGTGCCAGCAGCCAACAACCGGGACTAGCGGGGAATAATGAGCAGTTCTTC; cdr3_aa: CASSQQPGLAGNNEQFF